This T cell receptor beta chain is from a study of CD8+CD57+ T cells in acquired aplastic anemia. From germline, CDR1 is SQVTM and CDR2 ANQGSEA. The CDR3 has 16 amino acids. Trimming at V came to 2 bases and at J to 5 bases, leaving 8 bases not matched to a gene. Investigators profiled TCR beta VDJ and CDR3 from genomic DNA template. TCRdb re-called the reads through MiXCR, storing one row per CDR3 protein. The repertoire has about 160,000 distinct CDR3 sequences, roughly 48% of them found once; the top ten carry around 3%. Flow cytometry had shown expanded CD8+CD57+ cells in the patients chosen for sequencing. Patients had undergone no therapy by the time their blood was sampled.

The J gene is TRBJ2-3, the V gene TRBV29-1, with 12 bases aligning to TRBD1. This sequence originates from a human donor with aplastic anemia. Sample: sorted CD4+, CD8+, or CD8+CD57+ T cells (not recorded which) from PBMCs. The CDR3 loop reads CSVELGDRGLGDTQYF. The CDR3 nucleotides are TGCAGCGTTGAACTCGGGGACAGGGGGCTGGGAGATACGCAGTATTTT.